The present T cell receptor (beta chain) was sequenced within a study of T cells in Graves' hyperthyroidism and ophthalmopathy (dated by TCRdb to the late 2010s). Some background on the complete study: Peripheral blood was sampled at the time of initial diagnosis, prior to any treatment. After sampling, hyperthyroidism patients received methimazole starting at 30 mg daily, and ophthalmopathy patients received high-dose intravenous methylprednisolone. To identify TCR V-J signatures that set the groups apart, the researchers used a discovery cohort of more than 95 patients, made up of 40 to 45 with Graves' ophthalmopathy and about 59 with stable Graves' hyperthyroidism. The paper reports TCR Vbeta CDR3 sequencing of 135 peripheral blood samples: some 41 ophthalmopathy, fewer than 85 hyperthyroidism and 17 progressor patients. For training and testing, the 100 or so patients in the discovery cohort were randomly divided in a 7:3 ratio. In addition, the study compared T-cell repertoires in thyroid tissue and in blood from about 6 Graves' hyperthyroidism patients. Prospective prediction of ophthalmopathy was tested in an independent validation cohort consisting of fewer than 20 hyperthyroidism patients and more than 15 patients who later progressed to ophthalmopathy.

Amplification of TCR beta CDR3 regions was carried out from RNA transcripts. The first round of RT-PCR for the TCR CDR3 was performed with the HTBI primer set and the Qiagen OneStep RT-PCR kit. Libraries were constructed in a second round of multiplex PCR, after which size selection and purification were performed. Paired-end sequencing of the libraries was performed with 100 bp reads on an Illumina HiSeq2000. As for how the authors treated the data: SOAPnuke was used to process the raw data, with reads discarded if the reads contained adapters or uncalled bases, had a mean Phred below 15, or lacked an exact constant-primer or identifier match. COPE v1.2.5 was used to merge high-quality paired reads, and clonotypes were defined as unique nucleotide sequences. MiTCR v1.1 was used to align the clonotypes against IMGT TRBV, TRBD and TRBJ reference segments. The analysis was restricted to V-J combinations with a frequency above 0.0001, which together covered 98% to 99.2% of the repertoires. A TCS score was defined as the ratio between F50 (clonal expansion) and ExV (chaos), using BLOSUM62-based TCRdist between CDR3 peptides within each V-J. Welch's t-statistics and random forest reduced fewer than 550 V-J features to 13, which were used in a naive Bayes classifier (R e1071). In TCRdb, the public reads were trimmed at Q25 with fastp and aligned with MiXCR, with productive beta chains retained. For every CDR3 protein sequence, its rows merge into one entry that carries the most common genes and DNA. The V and J calls were determined by TCRdb, not by the authors. The sample yields over 150,000 distinct CDR3 sequences; about a sixth were counted once. The top ten clonotypes cover 40% to 65% of the sample.

Stable Graves' hyperthyroidism was defined as the absence of progression to ophthalmopathy over 18 months of follow-up. The hyperthyroidism patients were between 18 and 65 years old and newly diagnosed, with a disease duration of less than 2 months. Any patient with an uncontrolled infection, another autoimmune disease, pregnancy or lactation was excluded. Diagnoses were established on the basis of clinical symptoms, serum thyroxine and TRAb, thyroid ultrasound, and orbital computed tomography. PBMCs were separated from roughly 10 ml of fresh peripheral blood using Ficoll-Paque density gradient centrifugation. Trizol reagent was used to extract total RNA, and RNA quality was then checked on an Agilent 2100 Bioanalyzer. This clonotype turned up a few times. Its target antigen remains unknown. No base quality values were provided; no much bigger clone lies one nucleotide off. What the work shows at the level of the full study, not this receptor alone: Most expanded thyroid clonotypes (frequency above 0.001) were also detected in blood, a finding suggesting that blood repertoires may reflect thyroid immune responses. In validation, progression to ophthalmopathy was predicted by the model with 70% to 71% sensitivity and 72.22% specificity, a median of 6.5 months before onset. No statistical method was used to set the sample size in advance, and investigators knew the group allocation. A model built on a 13 V-J signature distinguished ophthalmopathy from stable hyperthyroidism, reaching roughly 88% sensitivity and under 84% specificity in cross-validation and 80%/75% in testing.

Germline trimming amounts to 6 bases on V and 8 bases on J, with 9 as the count of junction bases outside the gene matches. From the cysteine up to the phenylalanine, the CDR3 has a length of 13 residues. Only the CDR3 region is kept as DNA, spanning 39 bases read in frame from base 1. CDR1 and CDR2 are read off the germline V gene as MNHNS and SASEGT. The rearrangement combines TRBV6-1 with TRBJ1-2; 7 central bases correspond to TRBD1. Sequencing used blood. This clonotype was obtained from a woman in her fifties or sixties with Graves' hyperthyroidism. The CDR3 amino acid sequence is: CASSGQAVGGYTF. The DNA is as follows: TGTGCCAGCAGCGGACAGGCTGTAGGCGGCTACACCTTC.